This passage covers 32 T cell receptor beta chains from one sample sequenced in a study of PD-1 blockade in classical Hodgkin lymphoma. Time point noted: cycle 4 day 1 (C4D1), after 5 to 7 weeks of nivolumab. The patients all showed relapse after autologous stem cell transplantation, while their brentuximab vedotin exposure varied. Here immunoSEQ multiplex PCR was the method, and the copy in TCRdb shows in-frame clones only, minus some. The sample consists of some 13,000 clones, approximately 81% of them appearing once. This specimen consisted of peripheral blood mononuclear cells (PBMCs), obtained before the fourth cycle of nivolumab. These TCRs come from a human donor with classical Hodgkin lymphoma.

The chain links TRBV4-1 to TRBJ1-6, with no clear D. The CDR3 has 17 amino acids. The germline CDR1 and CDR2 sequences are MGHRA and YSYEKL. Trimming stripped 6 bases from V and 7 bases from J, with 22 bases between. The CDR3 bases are TGCGCCAGCAGGGAGGACCAGGCCCTTCCTATAAATTCACCCCTCCACTTT. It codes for CASREDQALPINSPLHF.

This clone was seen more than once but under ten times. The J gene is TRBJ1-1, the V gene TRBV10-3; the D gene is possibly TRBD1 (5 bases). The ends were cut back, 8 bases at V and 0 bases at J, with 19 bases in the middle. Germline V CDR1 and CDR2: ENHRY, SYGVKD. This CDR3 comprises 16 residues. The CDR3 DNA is TGTGCCATCCGAGGGGTTGAGAGCAGCATGAACACTGAAGCTTTCTTT. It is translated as CAIRGVESSMNTEAFF.

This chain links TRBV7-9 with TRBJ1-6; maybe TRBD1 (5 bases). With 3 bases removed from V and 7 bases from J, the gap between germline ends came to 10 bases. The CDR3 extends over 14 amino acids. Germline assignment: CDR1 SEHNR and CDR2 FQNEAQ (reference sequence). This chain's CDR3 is CASSLGKGNSPLHF. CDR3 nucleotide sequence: TGTGCCAGCAGCTTGGGGAAGGGGAATTCACCCCTCCACTTT.

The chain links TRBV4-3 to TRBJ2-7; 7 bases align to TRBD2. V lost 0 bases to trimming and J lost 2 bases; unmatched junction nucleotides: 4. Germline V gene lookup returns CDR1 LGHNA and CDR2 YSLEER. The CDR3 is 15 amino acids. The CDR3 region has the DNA TGCGCCAGCAGCCAAGATTGGGAGGGAACCTACGAGCAGTACTTC. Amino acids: CASSQDWEGTYEQYF.

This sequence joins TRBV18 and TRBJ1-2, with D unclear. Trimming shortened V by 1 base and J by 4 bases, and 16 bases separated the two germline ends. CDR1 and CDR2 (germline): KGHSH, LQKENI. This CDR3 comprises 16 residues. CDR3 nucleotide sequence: TGTGCCAGCTCACCACAGGTAGTCGGGGTCACCTATGGCTACACCTTC. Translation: CASSPQVVGVTYGYTF.

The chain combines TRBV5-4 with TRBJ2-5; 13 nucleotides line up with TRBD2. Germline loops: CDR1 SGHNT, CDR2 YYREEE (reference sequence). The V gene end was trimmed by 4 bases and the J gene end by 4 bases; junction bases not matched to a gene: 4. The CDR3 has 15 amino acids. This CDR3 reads CASSPGLAGVETQYF. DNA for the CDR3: TGTGCCAGCAGCCCCGGACTAGCGGGGGTAGAGACCCAGTACTTC. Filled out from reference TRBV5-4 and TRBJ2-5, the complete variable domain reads ETGVTQSPTHLIKTRGQQVTLRCSSQSGHNTVSWYQQALGQGPQFIFQYYREEENGRGNFPPRFSGLQFPNYSSELNVNALELDDSALYLCASSPGLAGVETQYFGPGTRLLVL.

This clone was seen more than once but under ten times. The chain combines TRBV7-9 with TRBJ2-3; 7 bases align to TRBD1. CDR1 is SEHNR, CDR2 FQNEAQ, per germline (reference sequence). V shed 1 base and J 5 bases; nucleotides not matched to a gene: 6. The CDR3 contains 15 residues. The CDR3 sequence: CASSLGQGVGDTQYF. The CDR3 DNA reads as TGTGCCAGCAGCTTAGGACAGGGTGTAGGAGATACGCAGTATTTT.

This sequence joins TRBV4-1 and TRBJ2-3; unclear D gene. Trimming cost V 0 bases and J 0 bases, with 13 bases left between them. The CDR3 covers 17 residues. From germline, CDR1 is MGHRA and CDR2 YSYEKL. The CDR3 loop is CASSQDPGFSSTDTQYF. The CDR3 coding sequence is TGCGCCAGCAGCCAAGACCCCGGGTTCTCCAGCACAGATACGCAGTATTTT.

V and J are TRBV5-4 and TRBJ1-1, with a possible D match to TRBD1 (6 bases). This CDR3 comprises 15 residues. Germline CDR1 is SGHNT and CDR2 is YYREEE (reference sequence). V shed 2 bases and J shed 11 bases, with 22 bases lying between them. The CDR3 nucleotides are TGTGCCAGCAGCTTACAGGGTGCGGCTGGTTTGGCGGCTTTCTTT. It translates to CASSLQGAAGLAAFF.

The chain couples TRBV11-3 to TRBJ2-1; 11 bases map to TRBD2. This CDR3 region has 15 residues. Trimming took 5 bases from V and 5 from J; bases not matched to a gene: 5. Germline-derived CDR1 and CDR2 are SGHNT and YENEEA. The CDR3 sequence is CASSLLTSGNNEQFF. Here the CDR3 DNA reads TGTGCCAGCAGCCTTCTGACTAGCGGGAACAATGAGCAGTTCTTC.

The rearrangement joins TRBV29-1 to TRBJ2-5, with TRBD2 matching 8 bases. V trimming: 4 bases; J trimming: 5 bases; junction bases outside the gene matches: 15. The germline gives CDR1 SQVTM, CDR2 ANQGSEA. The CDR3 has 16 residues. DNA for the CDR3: TGCAGCGTTGCGGGGGGGGCAGGGAGGTCTCGGGAGACCCAGTACTTC. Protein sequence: CSVAGGAGRSRETQYF.

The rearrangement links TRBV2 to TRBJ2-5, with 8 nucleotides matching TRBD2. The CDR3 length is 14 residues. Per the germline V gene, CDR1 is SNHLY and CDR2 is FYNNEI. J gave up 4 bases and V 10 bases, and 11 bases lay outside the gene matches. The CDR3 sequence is CATAAGRGVETQYF. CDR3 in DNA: TGTGCCACAGCCGCCGGGCGGGGGGTAGAGACCCAGTACTTC.

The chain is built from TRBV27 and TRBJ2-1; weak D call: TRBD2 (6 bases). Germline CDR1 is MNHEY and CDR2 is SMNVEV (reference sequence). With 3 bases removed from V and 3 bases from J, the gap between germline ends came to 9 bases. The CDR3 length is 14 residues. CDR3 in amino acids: CASSFGSDYNEQFF. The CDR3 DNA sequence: TGTGCCAGCAGTTTCGGGAGCGACTACAATGAGCAGTTCTTC.

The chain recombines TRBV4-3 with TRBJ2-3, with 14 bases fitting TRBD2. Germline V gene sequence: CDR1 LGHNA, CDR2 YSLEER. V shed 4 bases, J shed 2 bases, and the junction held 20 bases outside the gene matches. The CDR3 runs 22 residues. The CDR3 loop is CASSPDLPTPGLAGDFTDTQYF. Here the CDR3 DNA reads TGCGCCAGCAGCCCAGACCTCCCTACCCCGGGACTAGCGGGGGATTTCACAGATACGCAGTATTTT.

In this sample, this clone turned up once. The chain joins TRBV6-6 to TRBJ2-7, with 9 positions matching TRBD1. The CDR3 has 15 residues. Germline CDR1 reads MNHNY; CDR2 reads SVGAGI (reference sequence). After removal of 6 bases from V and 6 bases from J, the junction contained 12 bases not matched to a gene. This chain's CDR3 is CASSRTGGATSEQYF. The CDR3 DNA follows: TGTGCCAGCAGCCGCACAGGGGGCGCAACCAGCGAGCAGTACTTC.

CDR3 region: CASSQDLTTEQYF. The CDR3 bases are TGCGCCAGCAGCCAAGATCTGACAACCGAGCAGTACTTC. V usage is TRBV4-3 and J usage is TRBJ2-7; D is unresolved. CDR3 length: 13 amino acids. Germline values: CDR1 LGHNA, CDR2 YSLEER. The V end was cut by 0 bases, the J end by 6 bases, with 9 bases between.

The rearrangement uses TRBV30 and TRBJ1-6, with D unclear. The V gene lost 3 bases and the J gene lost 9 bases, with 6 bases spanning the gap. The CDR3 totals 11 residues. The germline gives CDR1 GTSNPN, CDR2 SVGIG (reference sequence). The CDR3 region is CAWSGSSPLHF. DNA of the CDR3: TGTGCCTGGAGCGGATCTTCACCCCTCCACTTT.

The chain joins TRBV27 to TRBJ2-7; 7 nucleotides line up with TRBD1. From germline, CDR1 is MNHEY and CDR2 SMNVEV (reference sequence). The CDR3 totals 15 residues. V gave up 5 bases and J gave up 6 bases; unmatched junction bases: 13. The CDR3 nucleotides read TGTGCCAGCAGTCCCCAAGAGGGGGCCCTTCGCGAGCAGTACTTC. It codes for CASSPQEGALREQYF.

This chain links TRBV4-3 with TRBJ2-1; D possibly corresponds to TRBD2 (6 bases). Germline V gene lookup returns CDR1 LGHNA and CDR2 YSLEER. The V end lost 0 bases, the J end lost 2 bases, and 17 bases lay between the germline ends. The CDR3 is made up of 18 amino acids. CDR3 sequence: CASSQDRGGVFPYNEQFF. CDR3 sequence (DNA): TGCGCCAGCAGCCAAGATCGGGGCGGGGTCTTTCCCTACAATGAGCAGTTCTTC.

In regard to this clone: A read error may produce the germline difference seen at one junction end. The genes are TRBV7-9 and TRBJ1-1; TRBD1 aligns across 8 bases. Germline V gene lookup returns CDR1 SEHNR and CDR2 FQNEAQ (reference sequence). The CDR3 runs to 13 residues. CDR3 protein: CASSQRTGREAFF. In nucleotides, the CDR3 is TGCGCCAGCAGCCAGAGGACAGGGAGGGAAGCTTTCTTT.

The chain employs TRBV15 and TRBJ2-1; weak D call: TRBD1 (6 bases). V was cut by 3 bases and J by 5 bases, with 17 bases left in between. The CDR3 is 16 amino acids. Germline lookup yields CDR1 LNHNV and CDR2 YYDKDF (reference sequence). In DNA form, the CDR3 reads TGTGCCACCAGCAGTCTGAGAGGGACAAGGGACAATGAGCAGTTCTTC. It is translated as CATSSLRGTRDNEQFF.

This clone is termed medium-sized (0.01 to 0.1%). The CDR3 region has the DNA TGTGCCAGCAGTGAATGGGCTAGCGGGGGGACCGGGGAGCTGTTTTTT. Translation gives CASSEWASGGTGELFF. The chain has TRBV6-1 and TRBJ2-2, with 11 positions matching TRBD2. The junction had 4 bases not matched to a gene; V was cut back by 2 bases and J by 5 bases. The CDR3 length is 16 residues. Germline V gene data show CDR1 as MNHNS and CDR2 as SASEGT.

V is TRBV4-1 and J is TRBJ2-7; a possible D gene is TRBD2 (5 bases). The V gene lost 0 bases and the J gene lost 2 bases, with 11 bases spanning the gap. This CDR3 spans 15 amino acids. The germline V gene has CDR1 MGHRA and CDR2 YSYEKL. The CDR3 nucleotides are TGCGCCAGCAGCCAAGAACCGGGATCTACCTACGAGCAGTACTTC. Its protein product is CASSQEPGSTYEQYF.

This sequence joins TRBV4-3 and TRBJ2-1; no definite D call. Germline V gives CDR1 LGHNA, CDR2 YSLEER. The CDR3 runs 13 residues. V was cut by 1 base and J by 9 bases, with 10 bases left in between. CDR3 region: CASSQGVGSEQFF. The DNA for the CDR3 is TGCGCCAGCAGCCAAGGGGTGGGCAGTGAGCAGTTCTTC.

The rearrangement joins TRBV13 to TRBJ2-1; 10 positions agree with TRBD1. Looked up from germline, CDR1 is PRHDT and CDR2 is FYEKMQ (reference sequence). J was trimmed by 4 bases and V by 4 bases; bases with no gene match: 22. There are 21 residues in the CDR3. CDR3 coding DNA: TGTGCCAGCAGCTCCCTCCAACCCGTTCGCGGGACAGGGGAATCTTACAATGAGCAGTTCTTC. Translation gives CASSSLQPVRGTGESYNEQFF. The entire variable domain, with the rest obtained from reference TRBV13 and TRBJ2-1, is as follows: AAGVIQSPRHLIKEKRETATLKCYPIPRHDTVYWYQQGPGQDPQFLISFYEKMQSDKGSIPDRFSAQQFSDYHSELNMSSLELGDSALYFCASSSLQPVRGTGESYNEQFFGPGTRLTVL.

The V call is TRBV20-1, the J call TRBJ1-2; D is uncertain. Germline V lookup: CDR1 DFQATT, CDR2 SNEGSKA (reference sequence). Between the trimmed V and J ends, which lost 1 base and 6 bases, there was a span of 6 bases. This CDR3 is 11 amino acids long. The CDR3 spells CSARVLDGYTF. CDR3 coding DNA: TGCAGTGCTAGAGTTCTGGATGGCTACACCTTC.

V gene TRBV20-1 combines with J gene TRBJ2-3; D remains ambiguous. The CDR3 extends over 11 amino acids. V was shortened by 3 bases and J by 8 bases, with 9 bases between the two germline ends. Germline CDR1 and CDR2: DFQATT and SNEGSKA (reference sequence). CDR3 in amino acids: CSARVVGTQYF. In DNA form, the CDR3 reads TGCAGTGCTAGGGTGGTGGGTACGCAGTATTTT.

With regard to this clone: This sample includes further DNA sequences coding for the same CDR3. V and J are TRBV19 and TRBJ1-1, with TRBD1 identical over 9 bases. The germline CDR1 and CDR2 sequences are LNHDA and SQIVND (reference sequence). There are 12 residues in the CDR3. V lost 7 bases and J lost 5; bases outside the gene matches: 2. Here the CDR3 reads CASKDRGTEAFF. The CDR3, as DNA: TGTGCCAGTAAAGACAGGGGGACTGAAGCTTTCTTT.

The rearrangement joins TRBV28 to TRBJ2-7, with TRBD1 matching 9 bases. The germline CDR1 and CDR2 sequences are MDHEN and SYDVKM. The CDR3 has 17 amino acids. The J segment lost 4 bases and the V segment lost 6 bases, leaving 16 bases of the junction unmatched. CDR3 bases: TGTGCCAGCAGCCCGGCTACAGGGGGCGGTAAAGGATACGAGCAGTACTTC. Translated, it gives CASSPATGGGKGYEQYF.

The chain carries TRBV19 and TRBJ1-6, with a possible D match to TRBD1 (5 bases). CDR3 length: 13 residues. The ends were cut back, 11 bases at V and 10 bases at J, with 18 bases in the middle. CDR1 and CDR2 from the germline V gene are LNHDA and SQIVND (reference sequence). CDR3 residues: CAAGDETRSPLHF. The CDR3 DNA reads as TGTGCCGCCGGGGACGAAACGAGATCACCCCTCCACTTT.

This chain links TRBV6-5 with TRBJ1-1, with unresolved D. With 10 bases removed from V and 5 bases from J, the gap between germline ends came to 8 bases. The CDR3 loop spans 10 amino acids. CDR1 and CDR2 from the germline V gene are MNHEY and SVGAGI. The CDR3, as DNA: TGTGCCACCCGGACTACTGAAGCTTTCTTT. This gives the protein CATRTTEAFF.

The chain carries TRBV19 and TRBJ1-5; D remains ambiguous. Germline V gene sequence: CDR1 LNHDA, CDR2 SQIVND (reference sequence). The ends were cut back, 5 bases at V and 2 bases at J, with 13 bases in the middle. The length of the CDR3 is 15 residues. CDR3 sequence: CASSSGTRGNQPQHF. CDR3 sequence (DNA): TGTGCCAGTAGTTCGGGAACACGTGGCAATCAGCCCCAGCATTTT.